One sample yielded the 8 T cell receptor beta chains listed below, sequenced in a study of T cell repertoires in cytomegalovirus infection. TCRdb fed the reads into MiXCR, producing one record per CDR3 protein. Among 360,000 or so distinct CDR3 sequences listed, nearly 35% were seen once. These receptors' targets are unknown. The material sequenced was cultured PBMCs, taken from culture after CMV antigen stimulation. These TCRs come from a human donor in good health (CMV status not recorded). Some clones in this sample may be carry-over from other donors' samples.

The chain combines TRBV3-1 with TRBJ1-1, with D possibly matching TRBD1 (5 bases). V was trimmed by 5 bases and J by 5 bases, leaving 15 bases between them. From germline, CDR1 is LGHDT and CDR2 YNNKEL (reference sequence). CDR3 length: 14 residues. CDR3 protein: CASSTPGLRTEAFF. Written as DNA, the CDR3 is TGTGCCAGCAGCACTCCGGGGCTAAGGACTGAAGCTTTCTTT. Full variable domain (missing parts from reference TRBV3-1 and TRBJ1-1): DTAVSQTPKYLVTQMGNDKSIKCEQNLGHDTMYWYKQDSKKFLKIMFSYNNKELIINETVPNRFSPKSPDKAHLNLHINSLELGDSAVYFCASSTPGLRTEAFFGQGTRLTVV.

This chain joins TRBV7-3 and TRBJ1-2, with TRBD1 identical over 12 bases. The V segment lost 5 bases and the J segment 4 bases; nucleotides outside the gene matches: 5. Germline V lookup: CDR1 SGHTA, CDR2 FQGTGA. The CDR3 consists of 15 residues. In nucleotides, the CDR3 is TGTGCCAGCAGCGCGGGACAGGGGGCCCCCTATGGCTACACCTTC. As protein: CASSAGQGAPYGYTF.

V usage is TRBV6-2 or TRBV6-3 and J usage is TRBJ2-1; 14 positions match TRBD2. Germline CDR1 reads MNHEY; CDR2 reads SVGEGT. With 5 bases clipped from V and 8 bases from J, the junction kept 8 bases outside the gene matches. This CDR3 spans 16 amino acids. CDR3 nucleotides: TGTGCCAGCAGTCGACTAGCGGGAGGGCTAAGGGATGAGCAGTTCTTC. It yields the protein CASSRLAGGLRDEQFF.

The sample holds a few counts of this clonotype. The rearrangement joins TRBV15 to TRBJ2-1, with 9 bases lining up with TRBD2. This CDR3 contains 14 residues. Germline V lookup: CDR1 LNHNV, CDR2 YYDKDF (reference sequence). The J segment lost 8 bases and the V segment lost 0 bases, leaving 2 bases of the junction unmatched. CDR3 sequence reads: CATSRELAGDEQFF. DNA for the CDR3: TGTGCCACCAGCAGAGAACTAGCGGGCGATGAGCAGTTCTTC.

The chain carries TRBV6-2 or TRBV6-3 and TRBJ1-5; 12 positions match TRBD1. The CDR3 contains 16 residues. Germline loops: CDR1 MNHEY, CDR2 SVGEGT. Trimming removed 5 bases from V and 5 bases from J; junction bases left unmatched: 7. The CDR3 sequence: CASSPLGTGGDQPQHF. The CDR3 nucleotides are TGTGCCAGCAGTCCACTCGGGACAGGGGGCGATCAGCCCCAGCATTTT.

The rearrangement joins TRBV7-2 to TRBJ2-1; D gene ambiguous. Germline values: CDR1 SGHTA, CDR2 FQGNSA. The V end was cut by 6 bases, the J end by 10 bases, with 10 bases between. This CDR3 region has 11 residues. CDR3 sequence (DNA): TGTGCCAGCAGATTCGCGGTGGAGCAGTTCTTC. Translating gives CASRFAVEQFF.

In regard to this clonotype: A much larger clone is a single base away; this may be a read error. The rearrangement uses TRBV11-2 and TRBJ1-2; TRBD1 matches at 7 bases. The CDR3 sequence is 14 residues long. The germline V gene encodes CDR1 SGHAT and CDR2 FQNNGV. The CDR3 coding sequence is TGTGCCAGCAGCGCCATGACAGGGTACTATGGCTACATCTTC. Protein: CASSAMTGYYGYIF.

The chain is built from TRBV4-3 and TRBJ1-4, with a tentative D call TRBD1 (6 bases). The V end was cut by 0 bases, the J end by 8 bases, with 19 bases between. This CDR3 is built from 17 residues. Germline V CDR1 and CDR2: LGHNA, YSLEER. CDR3 DNA: TGCGCCAGCAGCCAAGATTTTTTGACAGGTTGGGACGAAAAACTGTTTTTT. It codes for CASSQDFLTGWDEKLFF.